Listed below are T cell receptor beta chains from one sample, sequenced in a study of T cells in Graves' hyperthyroidism and ophthalmopathy. MiXCR was run by TCRdb on the multiplex PCR reads, yielding one entry per CDR3 protein. Of approximately 510,000 distinct CDR3 sequences in the sample, 20% to 25% were seen once. The specimen was blood. The receptor source for this set is a man aged 18 to 30 with Graves' hyperthyroidism. The CDR3 runs from the conserved cysteine through the conserved F or W. A D gene is named only where the DNA matches it firmly.

D | J | V | CDR3
- | TRBJ2-7 | TRBV2 | CASSKDERRSYEQYF
- | TRBJ1-3 | TRBV6-5 | CASSTGTGSGNTIYF
TRBD1 | TRBJ2-7 | TRBV2 | CASSEVKGTGYEQYF
TRBD2 | TRBJ2-2 | TRBV15 | CATSRKAGGLYTGELFF
- | TRBJ2-7 | TRBV2 | CASSESTGREQYF
- | TRBJ2-3 | TRBV11-2 | CANSFGGTGTDTQYF
TRBD1 | TRBJ1-5 | TRBV6-1 | CASSPIQGQSQPQHF
- | TRBJ2-7 | TRBV12-3/TRBV12-4 | CASSLHRETYEQYF
- | TRBJ1-1 | TRBV19 | CASTPQGNTEAFF
- | TRBJ2-2 | TRBV5-1 | CASSPGDLLNTGELFF
- | TRBJ1-1 | TRBV9 | CASKFGEGDTNTEAFF
- | TRBJ1-2 | TRBV5-1 | CASSQLTANYGYTF
TRBD1 | TRBJ1-5 | TRBV6-1 | CASSSPGQGLHF
TRBD1 | TRBJ1-2 | TRBV27 | CASSLIARGNGYTF
TRBD1 | TRBJ2-7 | TRBV6-1 | CASSAGTAYEQYF
- | TRBJ1-2 | TRBV5-1 | CASSLAGPSPNTF
TRBD2 | TRBJ2-5 | TRBV7-2 | CASSPNRLAVGETQYF
TRBD1 | TRBJ1-5 | TRBV27 | CASSFRGRGNQPQHF
TRBD2 | TRBJ2-3 | TRBV5-4 | CASSWILTSGTDTQYF
- | TRBJ1-2 | TRBV5-1 | CASGLGSEDYGYTF
- | TRBJ2-2 | TRBV12-3/TRBV12-4 | CASIVGGPRTGELFF